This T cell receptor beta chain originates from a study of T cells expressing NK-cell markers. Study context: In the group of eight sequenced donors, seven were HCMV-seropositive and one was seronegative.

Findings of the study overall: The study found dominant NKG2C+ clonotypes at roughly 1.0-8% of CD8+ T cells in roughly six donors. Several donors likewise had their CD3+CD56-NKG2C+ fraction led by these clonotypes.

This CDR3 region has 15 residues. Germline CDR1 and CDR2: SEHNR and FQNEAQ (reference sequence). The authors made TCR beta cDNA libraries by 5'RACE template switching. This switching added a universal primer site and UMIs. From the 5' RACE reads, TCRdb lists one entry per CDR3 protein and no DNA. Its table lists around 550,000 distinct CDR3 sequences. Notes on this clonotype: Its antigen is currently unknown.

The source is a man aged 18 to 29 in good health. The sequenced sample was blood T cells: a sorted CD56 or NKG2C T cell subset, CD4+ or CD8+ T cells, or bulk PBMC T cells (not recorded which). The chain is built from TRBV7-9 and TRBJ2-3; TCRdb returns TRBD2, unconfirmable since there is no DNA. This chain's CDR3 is CASTQREGRTDTQYF. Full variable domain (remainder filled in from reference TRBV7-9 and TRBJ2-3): DTGVSQNPRHKITKRGQNVTFRCDPISEHNRLYWYRQTLGQGPEFLTYFQNEAQLEKSRLLSDRFSAERPKGSFSTLEIQRTEQGDSAMYLCASTQREGRTDTQYFGPGTRLTVL.